The source of this TCR beta chain is a study of blood T cells in healthy people across ages. Regarding the study as a whole: Roughly linear age-related decline in beta diversity appeared, significant by age 40.

The V segment lost 3 bases and the J segment 10 bases; nucleotides outside the gene matches: 14. This CDR3 comprises 15 residues. In germline, CDR1 is MGHRA, CDR2 YSYEKL. For the second PCR, which ran for about 6 to 11 cycles, a sample-barcoded 5' primer and a J-beta primer mix were used. MiXCR, applied by TCRdb to the 5' RACE reads, yields one record per CDR3 protein. The table shows about 1.1 million distinct CDR3 sequences, with about two fifths occurring only once. This clonotype has a handful of counts. The antigen remains undetermined. This TCR was recovered from a young man in good health. This sequence joins TRBV4-1 and TRBJ1-1; 7 nucleotides line up with TRBD1. Sequencing was done on a sample of blood. The CDR3 coding sequence is TGCGCCAGCAGCCATCCGGACAGGATGGGGAAGGGAGCTTTCTTT. It codes for CASSHPDRMGKGAFF.